A single TCR beta chain is shown here with its context. The data are from a study of technical replicates of blood from a few donors. The CDR3 is 13 amino acids. Between the trimmed V and J ends, which lost 7 bases and 1 base, there was a span of 10 bases. The V gene's germline CDR1 is SNHLY and CDR2 FYNNEI. The method was immunoSEQ multiplex PCR; TCRdb's version includes in-frame clones alone and lacks a portion of them. This sample has tens of thousands of clones, with about 91% found just once. The sample taken for sequencing was PBMCs. The clonotype comes from a human donor in good health. Some clones in this sample may be carry-over from other donors' samples. The chain uses TRBV2 and TRBJ1-1; D possibly corresponds to TRBD1 (6 bases). This CDR3 is CASTRTENTEAFF. DNA of the CDR3: TGTGCCAGCACCCGGACAGAGAACACTGAAGCTTTCTTT. Looking up the rest from reference TRBV2 and TRBJ1-1 gives the full variable domain: EPEVTQTPSHQVTQMGQEVILRCVPISNHLYFYWYRQILGQKVEFLVSFYNNEISEKSEIFDDQFSVERPDGSNFTLKIRSTKLEDSAMYFCASTRTENTEAFFGQGTRLTVV.